Below are 32 T cell receptor beta chains sequenced from a single sample in a study of T-cell memory formation after mild COVID-19. TCRdb re-called the 5' RACE reads with MiXCR, one entry per CDR3 protein. The repertoire holds about 390,000 distinct CDR3 sequences, around a sixth seen once, with 20% to 25% in the top ten. The sequencing sample was made of PBMCs or a T cell subset sorted from them (not recorded which). Receptors were obtained from a man between 18 and 29 years old who had mild COVID-19 (a few samples of this study predate the infection). Cell type and time point are not known.

This sequence joins TRBV5-1 and TRBJ2-7; D is possibly TRBD1 or TRBD2 (5 bases each). This CDR3 has 15 residues. The germline CDR1 and CDR2 sequences are SGHRS and YFSETQ. V gave up 1 base and J gave up 3 bases, with 14 bases separating them. This chain's CDR3 is CASSLRDHKGYEQYF. In DNA, the CDR3 is TGCGCCAGCAGCTTGAGGGACCACAAGGGCTACGAGCAGTACTTC.

The chain employs TRBV5-1 and TRBJ2-7; D is unresolved. The germline gives CDR1 SGHRS, CDR2 YFSETQ. This CDR3 has 12 amino acids. Trimming removed 3 bases at V and 4 bases at J, with 8 bases between. The CDR3 DNA reads TGCGCCAGCAGCTCAGACATGTACGAGCAGTACTTC. This codes for CASSSDMYEQYF.

The chain has TRBV6-6 and TRBJ1-2; unclear D gene. CDR3 length: 16 residues. The germline V and J ends were trimmed by 0 bases and 8 bases, with 19 bases remaining between them. Germline loops: CDR1 MNHNY, CDR2 SVGAGI (reference sequence). CDR3 amino acids: CASSYSSADGPEGYTF. CDR3 nucleotides: TGTGCCAGCAGTTACTCGAGCGCGGATGGCCCTGAGGGCTACACCTTC.

The gene calls are TRBV12-3 or TRBV12-4 and TRBJ2-5, with 7 bases matching TRBD2. This CDR3 has 14 amino acids. After removal of 4 bases from V and 1 base from J, the junction contained 3 bases not matched to a gene. The CDR3 protein is CASSSPGGQETQYF. The CDR3 DNA reads TGTGCCAGCAGTTCCCCGGGGGGCCAAGAGACCCAGTACTTC.

This clonotype has more than one count but fewer than ten. The rearrangement joins TRBV20-1 to TRBJ1-5; D possibly corresponds to TRBD1 (6 bases). CDR3 length: 13 residues. Germline CDR1 and CDR2: DFQATT and SNEGSKA (reference sequence). V was pared by 7 bases and J by 7 bases, with 17 bases between. DNA for the CDR3: TGCAGTGTTAAGAGGGCAGGGGAACAGCCCCAGCATTTT. It encodes CSVKRAGEQPQHF.

This clonotype was seen more than once but under ten times. V and J are TRBV29-1 and TRBJ1-4; D is undetermined. Germline V gene data show CDR1 as SQVTM and CDR2 as ANQGSEA. The CDR3 length is 11 residues. Trimming cost V 4 bases and J 10 bases, with 10 bases left between them. CDR3 residues: CSVGTPGKLFF. Written as DNA, the CDR3 is TGCAGCGTTGGGACGCCGGGAAAACTGTTTTTT.

V is TRBV27 and J is TRBJ2-7, with 8 bases matching TRBD2. V lost 3 bases and J lost 1; bases outside the gene matches: 5. In germline, CDR1 is MNHEY, CDR2 SMNVEV (reference sequence). CDR3 length: 15 amino acids. The CDR3 region is CASSFKAGVSYEQYV. The CDR3 DNA follows: TGTGCCAGCAGTTTTAAAGCGGGGGTATCCTACGAGCAGTACGTC.

V gene TRBV6-6 combines with J gene TRBJ1-1, with D unresolved. Germline CDR1 MNHNY, CDR2 SVGAGI (reference sequence). Trimming took off 6 bases at V and 6 bases at J, with 17 bases between the two ends. CDR3 length: 14 residues. The CDR3 DNA is TGTGCCAGCAGGGCCCCAGATAAAGGACCTGAAGCTTTCTTT. Amino acid sequence: CASRAPDKGPEAFF.

The V and J genes are TRBV4-1 and TRBJ2-7; weak D call: TRBD1 (6 bases). The length of the CDR3 is 13 residues. The germline CDR1 and CDR2 sequences are MGHRA and YSYEKL. The V end was cut by 2 bases, the J end by 5 bases, with 10 bases between. CDR3 amino acids: CASSQTGLDEQYF. In DNA, the CDR3 is TGCGCCAGCAGCCAAACAGGGCTCGACGAGCAGTACTTC.

This clonotype was detected only a few times. The chain combines TRBV10-3 with TRBJ2-3; D gene uncertain. The CDR3 consists of 15 residues. V was trimmed by 0 bases and J by 2 bases, leaving 9 bases between them. Germline V lookup: CDR1 ENHRY, CDR2 SYGVKD. CDR3 amino acids: CAISESIRNTDTQYF. CDR3 bases: TGTGCCATCAGTGAGTCGATCCGTAACACAGATACGCAGTATTTT.

In this sample, this clonotype turned up many times. The V gene is TRBV5-1, the J gene TRBJ2-2, with TRBD2 identical over 7 bases. This CDR3 spans 18 amino acids. V was clipped by 1 base and J by 2 bases; unmatched bases: 11. Germline loops: CDR1 SGHRS, CDR2 YFSETQ. The CDR3 loop is CASSLRVRLAANTGELFF. CDR3 coding DNA: TGCGCCAGCAGCTTGAGGGTACGGCTAGCGGCCAACACCGGGGAGCTGTTTTTT.

This clonotype was seen many times. This chain uses TRBV6-5 with TRBJ1-3, with 8 bases identical to TRBD1. The CDR3 totals 15 residues. Losses at the gene ends were 4 bases for V and 0 bases for J; bases not matched to a gene: 2. Per the germline V gene, CDR1 is MNHEY and CDR2 is SVGAGI. The CDR3: CASSFQGASGNTIYF. The CDR3 DNA is TGTGCCAGCAGTTTTCAGGGGGCCTCTGGAAACACCATATATTTT.

The gene calls are TRBV28 and TRBJ1-5; a possible D gene is TRBD1 (5 bases). CDR3 length: 16 residues. Trimming removed 7 bases from V and 1 base from J, with 17 bases in between. Germline-derived CDR1 and CDR2 are MDHEN and SYDVKM. DNA for the CDR3: TGTGCCAGCATTTGGGTGGGGGGAGAGAGCAATCAGCCCCAGCATTTT. Translating gives CASIWVGGESNQPQHF. Based on the CDR3 plus reference TRBV28 and TRBJ1-5, the full variable domain is DVKVTQSSRYLVKRTGEKVFLECVQDMDHENMFWYRQDPGLGLRLIYFSYDVKMKEKGDIPEGYSVSREKKERFSLILESASTNQTSMYLCASIWVGGESNQPQHFGDGTRLSIL.

The V and J genes are TRBV2 and TRBJ2-1; D is perhaps TRBD1 (6 bases). Trimming pared 6 bases from V and 10 bases from J, leaving 19 bases between. Germline CDR1 and CDR2: SNHLY and FYNNEI. The CDR3 runs to 14 residues. CDR3 sequence (DNA): TGTGCCAGCAGCAGTTCGACAGGACTCGGCGAGCAGTTCTTC. Amino acid sequence: CASSSSTGLGEQFF.

This clonotype is a singleton in its sample. The rearrangement joins TRBV7-6 to TRBJ2-3, with D hard to call. The CDR3 consists of 14 residues. The germline V and J ends were trimmed by 2 bases and 1 base, with 7 bases remaining between them. Germline CDR1 is SGHVS and CDR2 is FNYEAQ. The CDR3 nucleotides are TGTGCCAGCAGCTTAATCCCGGGCACAGATACGCAGTATTTT. Translated, it gives CASSLIPGTDTQYF.

The CDR3 DNA follows: TGTGCCACCAGTGAAAGCGCGGTCCCAGATACGCAGTATTTT. Amino acids: CATSESAVPDTQYF. The chain carries TRBV24-1 and TRBJ2-3; D gene unclear. The CDR3 totals 14 residues. The germline gives CDR1 KGHDR, CDR2 SFDVKD. Trimming removed 4 bases at V and 4 bases at J, with 11 bases between.

This clonotype was counted many times. The chain couples TRBV4-2 to TRBJ2-7; D is perhaps TRBD2 (6 bases). The germline gives CDR1 LGHNA, CDR2 YNFKEQ. Trimming took off 0 bases at V and 2 bases at J, with 11 bases between the two ends. The length of the CDR3 is 15 residues. The CDR3 spells CASSQDLAPAYEQYF. In DNA form, the CDR3 reads TGTGCCAGCAGCCAAGATCTAGCGCCTGCCTACGAGCAGTACTTC.

This clonotype was seen a single time. J is TRBJ2-3 and V is TRBV7-3; D tentatively reads TRBD1 or TRBD2 (5 bases each). CDR1 and CDR2 (germline): SGHTA, FQGTGA. Deletions cut 5 bases from V and 6 bases from J, with 18 bases between. This CDR3 region has 15 residues. In DNA form, the CDR3 reads TGTGCCAGCAGCCCTCTCGGGGCACATGCGGATACGCAGTATTTT. As protein: CASSPLGAHADTQYF.

This clonotype was picked up a small number of times. The V and J genes are TRBV12-3 or TRBV12-4 and TRBJ1-2; a weak D match, TRBD1 (5 bases). The CDR3 has 13 residues. The ends were cut back, 5 bases at V and 10 bases at J, with 17 bases in the middle. Written as DNA, the CDR3 is TGTGCCAGCAGTCCCTCGACAGCCGGCACCTACACCTTC. Its translation: CASSPSTAGTYTF.

The DNA for the CDR3 is TGTGCCAGCAGCGATGACAGGGGCGGGGGTGAAAAACTGTTTTTT. Translation gives CASSDDRGGGEKLFF. This rearrangement joins TRBV7-8 to TRBJ1-4; TRBD1 aligns across 8 bases. The junction had 9 bases not matched to a gene; V was cut back by 5 bases and J by 7 bases. The CDR3 loop spans 15 amino acids. The V gene's germline CDR1 is SGHVS and CDR2 FQNEAQ.

Only a few counts were recorded for this clonotype. This CDR3 reads CASPEGQHSYEQYV. The CDR3 nucleotides read TGTGCCAGCCCGGAGGGACAGCACTCCTACGAGCAGTACGTC. V and J are TRBV7-4 and TRBJ2-7, with TRBD1 as a possible D gene (7 bases). Germline V lookup: CDR1 SGHVT, CDR2 SQSDAQ. This CDR3 is built from 14 residues. The V end lost 8 bases, the J end lost 0 bases, and 14 bases lay between the germline ends.

The CDR3: CASSYPRGAITDTQYF. The CDR3 nucleotides are TGTGCCAGCAGTTACCCCCGGGGGGCCATCACAGATACGCAGTATTTT. This chain connects TRBV6-2 or TRBV6-3 to TRBJ2-3; D may be TRBD2 (7 bases). Germline V gene sequence: CDR1 MNHEY, CDR2 SVGEGT. V lost 2 bases to trimming and J lost 2 bases, with 14 bases between them. CDR3 length: 16 residues.

This chain links TRBV4-3 with TRBJ1-2; 7 bases fit TRBD1. V dropped 6 bases and J dropped 1; count of bases not matched to a gene: 17. The CDR3 consists of 18 residues. Germline V CDR1 and CDR2: LGHNA, YSLEER. The CDR3 region has the DNA TGCGCCAGCAGAGAGTGGGACAGCGCAATAGATATTAACTATGGCTACACCTTC. It encodes CASREWDSAIDINYGYTF.

The chain uses TRBV6-2 or TRBV6-3 and TRBJ2-4, with 7 bases lining up with TRBD2. This CDR3 has 12 amino acids. After removal of 8 bases from V and 15 bases from J, the junction contained 13 bases not matched to a gene. Looked up from germline, CDR1 is MNHEY and CDR2 is SVGEGT. CDR3 DNA sequence: TGTGCCAGCTCCCTCCTGGGGGGGTTGATGTACTTC. Its translation: CASSLLGGLMYF.

This clonotype appeared many times. The gene calls are TRBV19 and TRBJ1-6; D is uncertain. Germline V lookup: CDR1 LNHDA, CDR2 SQIVND (reference sequence). This CDR3 contains 14 residues. V lost 10 bases and J lost 4, with 14 bases in between. Written as DNA, the CDR3 is TGTGCCACCGCGTGGCGCCCATATAATTCACCCCTCCACTTT. It encodes CATAWRPYNSPLHF. The complete variable domain, with remaining parts taken from reference TRBV19 and TRBJ1-6, reads DGGITQSPKYLFRKEGQNVTLSCEQNLNHDAMYWYRQDPGQGLRLIYYSQIVNDFQKGDIAEGYSVSREKKESFPLTVTSAQKNPTAFYLCATAWRPYNSPLHFGNGTRLTVT.

This clonotype was seen more than once but under ten times. J is TRBJ2-5 and V is TRBV5-1; D not resolved. The CDR3 runs to 13 residues. Trimming left V 4 bases short and J 5 bases short, with 12 bases between. Germline V gene data show CDR1 as SGHRS and CDR2 as YFSETQ. The CDR3 is CASSEPSYETQYF. The CDR3, as DNA: TGCGCCAGCAGCGAACCATCGTATGAGACCCAGTACTTC.

The rearrangement uses TRBV19 and TRBJ1-1, with D possibly matching TRBD1 (6 bases). Germline V gene data show CDR1 as LNHDA and CDR2 as SQIVND (reference sequence). Trimming removed 3 bases at V and 7 bases at J, with 12 bases between. The CDR3 loop spans 13 amino acids. The CDR3 protein is CASSIKGGDEAFF. The CDR3 DNA sequence: TGTGCCAGTAGTATTAAGGGGGGCGATGAAGCTTTCTTT.

A few counts support this clonotype. V and J are TRBV4-3 and TRBJ2-7; TRBD2 matches at 7 bases. J lost 4 bases, V lost 0 bases, and 3 bases had no gene match. Germline CDR1 is LGHNA and CDR2 is YSLEER. The CDR3 is 14 amino acids. Written as DNA, the CDR3 is TGCGCCAGCAGCCAAGAGGCGGGGGATTACGAGCAGTACTTC. Its protein product is CASSQEAGDYEQYF.

This clonotype showed up just a few times. V usage is TRBV4-3 and J usage is TRBJ1-2, with a tentative D call TRBD1 (6 bases). This CDR3 is built from 14 residues. The V and J ends lost 3 bases and 7 bases respectively, with 15 bases between them. Germline CDR1 and CDR2: LGHNA and YSLEER. CDR3 sequence reads: CASSQTPDRSGYTF. CDR3 DNA sequence: TGCGCCAGCAGCCAGACTCCCGACAGGTCTGGCTACACCTTC.

This clonotype has just a few counts. The rearrangement joins TRBV12-3 or TRBV12-4 to TRBJ2-6; D is ambiguous. Trimming took off 7 bases at V and 1 base at J, with 8 bases between the two ends. CDR3 length equals 14 residues. The CDR3 reads CASNSESGANVLTF. The CDR3 region has the DNA TGTGCCAGCAATTCGGAATCTGGGGCCAACGTCCTGACTTTC.

The V and J genes are TRBV10-2 and TRBJ2-1, with TRBD2 matching 15 bases. With V trimmed by 3 bases and J by 8 bases, 5 bases remained unmatched. The CDR3 spans 16 residues. Germline CDR1 WSHSY, CDR2 SAAADI. DNA of the CDR3: TGCGCCAGCAGTGATCCGGGACTAGCGGGGGGTTATGAGCAGTTCTTC. It yields the protein CASSDPGLAGGYEQFF.

There are a few counts of this clonotype. The chain joins TRBV4-2 to TRBJ2-2; 7 bases fit TRBD1. Germline V lookup: CDR1 LGHNA, CDR2 YNFKEQ. J gave up 7 bases and V 2 bases, and 10 bases lay outside the gene matches. This CDR3 is built from 16 residues. CDR3 DNA sequence: TGTGCCAGCAGCCAACCATTGACAGGGCGGCACGGGGAGCTGTTTTTT. Translated: CASSQPLTGRHGELFF.